Below are 24 T cell receptor beta chains sequenced from a single sample in a study of OX40 agonist ivuxolimab in advanced cancers. Sequencing was performed with immunoSEQ multiplex PCR; in TCRdb, only in-frame clones are kept and a portion is missing. The data show 60,000 to 95,000 clones, around 84% seen once. This specimen was CD4+ or CD8+ T cells sorted from blood, taken in a trial of the OX40 agonist ivuxolimab. The receptors stem from an adult with an advanced solid tumor such as melanoma, head and neck, liver or kidney cancer.

The rearrangement links TRBV5-1 to TRBJ2-7; D may match TRBD1 or TRBD2 (5 bases each). The germline V gene has CDR1 SGHRS and CDR2 YFSETQ. This CDR3 spans 16 amino acids. V shed 4 bases and J shed 7 bases, with 24 bases lying between them. The CDR3 sequence: CASSPRAGSGLEEQYF. The CDR3, as DNA: TGCGCCAGCAGCCCCAGGGCAGGGTCGGGGCTAGAGGAGCAGTACTTC.

The chain couples TRBV19 to TRBJ2-1; TRBD2 agrees at 11 bases. V shed 6 bases, J shed 5 bases, and the junction held 3 bases outside the gene matches. CDR1 is LNHDA and CDR2 is SQIVND in the germline V gene (reference sequence). This CDR3 has 14 residues. The CDR3 coding sequence is TGTGCCAGTAGGGGGACTAGCGGACACAATGAGCAGTTCTTC. This gives the protein CASRGTSGHNEQFF.

This chain uses TRBV5-6 with TRBJ2-5; no clear D gene. The V end lost 0 bases, the J end lost 5 bases, and 8 bases lay between the germline ends. Germline CDR1 SGHDT, CDR2 YYEEEE. CDR3 size: 13 residues. The CDR3, as DNA: TGTGCCAGCAGCTTGGGTGGTGGGGAGACCCAGTACTTC. Its protein is CASSLGGGETQYF. Full variable domain (rest looked up from reference TRBV5-6 and TRBJ2-5): DAGVTQSPTHLIKTRGQQVTLRCSPKSGHDTVSWYQQALGQGPQFIFQYYEEEERQRGNFPDRFSGHQFPNYSSELNVNALLLGDSALYLCASSLGGGETQYFGPGTRLLVL.

V gene TRBV2 combines with J gene TRBJ2-2; a possible D gene is TRBD2 (7 bases). Trimming left V 7 bases short and J 6 bases short, with 21 bases between. The CDR3 totals 16 residues. CDR1 is SNHLY, CDR2 FYNNEI, per germline. The chain's CDR3 is CASTTPKGGTAGELFF. DNA of the CDR3: TGTGCCAGCACCACCCCAAAGGGGGGGACGGCCGGGGAGCTGTTTTTT.

This chain connects TRBV12-1 to TRBJ1-3. TRBV12-1 is a pseudogene. The CDR3 covers 17 residues. CDR3 sequence: CASSFQVGGAKGNTIYF. The CDR3 DNA reads TGTGCCAGCAGCTTTCAAGTTGGAGGGGCCAAAGGAAACACCATATATTTT.

The J gene is TRBJ2-7, the V gene TRBV6-1; D remains ambiguous. CDR3 length: 13 residues. Trimming removed 0 bases from V and 6 bases from J, with 9 bases in between. Germline assignment: CDR1 MNHNS and CDR2 SASEGT. This CDR3 is CASSEAPRSEQYF. CDR3 coding DNA: TGTGCCAGCAGTGAAGCCCCCAGGTCCGAGCAGTACTTC.

The J gene is TRBJ1-4, the V gene TRBV7-2; D not resolved. Germline V gene lookup returns CDR1 SGHTA and CDR2 FQGNSA. Trimming pared 1 base from V and 6 bases from J, leaving 0 bases between. The CDR3 contains 11 residues. CDR3 residues: CASSLDEKLFF. The CDR3 DNA reads TGTGCCAGCAGCTTAGATGAAAAACTGTTTTTT.

CDR3 region: CASSVDRDQPQHF. The CDR3 coding sequence is TGTGCCAGCAGCGTGGACAGGGATCAGCCCCAGCATTTT. This chain connects TRBV4-2 to TRBJ1-5; TRBD1 matches 8 bases. The CDR3 is made up of 13 amino acids. CDR1 LGHNA and CDR2 YNFKEQ come from the germline V gene. V was clipped by 5 bases and J by 5 bases; unmatched bases: 2.

The chain recombines TRBV28 with TRBJ2-2; 7 nucleotides match TRBD2. V dropped 4 bases and J dropped 4; count of bases not matched to a gene: 9. CDR3 size: 16 residues. Germline V gives CDR1 MDHEN, CDR2 SYDVKM. The CDR3 reads CASSSIYGRFTGELFF. The CDR3 DNA sequence: TGTGCCAGCAGTTCTATTTACGGGAGGTTCACCGGGGAGCTGTTTTTT.

A few counts support this clone. This same CDR3 is encoded by further DNA sequences in the sample. The genes are TRBV7-9 and TRBJ1-2; 8 bases align to TRBD1. Trimming at V came to 3 bases and at J to 8 bases, leaving 2 bases not matched to a gene. Germline V gives CDR1 SEHNR, CDR2 FQNEAQ (reference sequence). CDR3 length equals 12 residues. CDR3 in amino acids: CASSFDRGGYTF. Here the CDR3 DNA reads TGTGCCAGCAGCTTCGACAGGGGCGGCTACACCTTC.

This clone was counted once. The rearrangement uses TRBV28 and TRBJ2-3; 7 nucleotides align to TRBD1. CDR1 and CDR2 from the germline V gene are MDHEN and SYDVKM. The CDR3 loop spans 16 amino acids. V shed 5 bases, J shed 3 bases, and the junction held 11 bases outside the gene matches. DNA for the CDR3: TGTGCCAGCAGTCCGCCGACAGGGTTTGAGACAGATACGCAGTATTTT. It codes for CASSPPTGFETDTQYF. Full variable domain (rest looked up from reference TRBV28 and TRBJ2-3): DVKVTQSSRYLVKRTGEKVFLECVQDMDHENMFWYRQDPGLGLRLIYFSYDVKMKEKGDIPEGYSVSREKKERFSLILESASTNQTSMYLCASSPPTGFETDTQYFGPGTRLTVL.

The chain joins TRBV27 to TRBJ2-1, with TRBD2 identical over 7 bases. V lost 8 bases to trimming and J lost 4 bases; unmatched junction nucleotides: 14. Germline V gene lookup returns CDR1 MNHEY and CDR2 SMNVEV (reference sequence). The CDR3 totals 16 residues. Here the CDR3 DNA reads TGTGCCAGCGGTCCGGCTGGGGGGGGGTTATACAATGAGCAGTTCTTC. This codes for CASGPAGGGLYNEQFF.

This chain links TRBV29-1 with TRBJ2-3; 8 nucleotides agree with TRBD2. The CDR3 extends over 14 amino acids. The V segment lost 4 bases and the J segment 3 bases; nucleotides outside the gene matches: 6. Germline loops: CDR1 SQVTM, CDR2 ANQGSEA. CDR3 in amino acids: CSVGPSGRTDTQYF. The CDR3, as DNA: TGCAGCGTTGGTCCCAGCGGGAGAACAGATACGCAGTATTTT.

This sequence joins TRBV6-1 and TRBJ2-5, with TRBD2 matching over 8 bases. V was pared by 4 bases and J by 2 bases, with 3 bases of the junction left unmatched. The CDR3 length is 14 residues. The germline V gene encodes CDR1 MNHNS and CDR2 SASEGT. The CDR3 DNA is TGTGCCAGCAGTGGGACTAGCAGGCAAGAGACCCAGTACTTC. It translates to CASSGTSRQETQYF.

As regards this clone: An end of the junction differs from the germline gene, which may be a read error. The rearrangement links TRBV7-7 to TRBJ2-1, with D maybe TRBD2 (6 bases). CDR1 SSHAT and CDR2 FNYEAQ come from the germline V gene (reference sequence). This CDR3 is 14 amino acids long. The CDR3 reads CASSLGRDHNEQFF. CDR3 sequence (DNA): TGTGCTAGCAGCTTAGGGCGGGACCACAATGAGCAGTTCTTC.

The rearrangement links TRBV5-1 to TRBJ2-2; possible D gene TRBD1, 6 bases. The CDR3 sequence is 14 residues long. The germline V gene has CDR1 SGHRS and CDR2 YFSETQ. V gave up 3 bases and J gave up 1 base, with 7 bases separating them. In DNA form, the CDR3 reads TGCGCCAGCAGCTCGACAGGGAACACCGGGGAGCTGTTTTTT. Translation gives CASSSTGNTGELFF.

A single count supports this clone. This rearrangement joins TRBV6-5 to TRBJ1-2; no clear D. Germline CDR1 is MNHEY and CDR2 is SVGAGI. The CDR3 sequence is 12 residues long. V was shortened by 5 bases and J by 8 bases, with 12 bases between the two germline ends. CDR3 sequence: CASSERWWGYTF. The CDR3 DNA reads as TGTGCCAGCAGTGAAAGGTGGTGGGGCTACACCTTC.

V is TRBV5-1 and J is TRBJ1-4, with 7 bases aligning to TRBD1. The V segment lost 0 bases and the J segment 6 bases; nucleotides outside the gene matches: 5. Germline CDR1 reads SGHRS; CDR2 reads YFSETQ. The length of the CDR3 is 15 residues. CDR3 nucleotide sequence: TGCGCCAGCAGCTTGGAGGGGGCTGAGGATGAAAAACTGTTTTTT. Translation: CASSLEGAEDEKLFF.

This clone was counted a few times. V is TRBV14 and J is TRBJ1-2; no firm D call. The germline V and J ends were trimmed by 0 bases and 5 bases, with 7 bases remaining between them. Looked up from germline, CDR1 is SGHDN and CDR2 is FVKESK. The CDR3 is made up of 13 amino acids. The CDR3 spells CASSQDSLYGYTF. In DNA form, the CDR3 reads TGTGCCAGCAGCCAAGACAGCTTATATGGCTACACCTTC.

The CDR3 spells CASEREIPNEQFF. The CDR3, as DNA: TGTGCCAGCGAGCGGGAGATCCCTAATGAGCAGTTCTTC. The genes are TRBV7-9 and TRBJ2-1, with TRBD2 matching over 8 bases. The CDR3 has 13 residues. The V gene's germline CDR1 is SEHNR and CDR2 FQNEAQ (reference sequence). The junction had 7 bases not matched to a gene; V was cut back by 8 bases and J by 7 bases.

The chain joins TRBV5-1 to TRBJ1-1, with D perhaps matching TRBD1 (6 bases). Germline lookup yields CDR1 SGHRS and CDR2 YFSETQ. CDR3 length: 17 residues. The V end lost 1 base, the J end lost 4 bases, and 20 bases lay between the germline ends. The CDR3 DNA follows: TGCGCCAGCAGCTTGTACGCCTCGGGGGGGCTAGTCACTGAAGCTTTCTTT. This codes for CASSLYASGGLVTEAFF.

This rearrangement joins TRBV7-6 to TRBJ2-2; D unresolved. The V and J ends lost 5 bases and 3 bases respectively, with 10 bases between them. Per germline, CDR1 SGHVS and CDR2 FNYEAQ. The CDR3 extends over 14 amino acids. The chain's CDR3 is CASSNRTDTGELFF. The CDR3 DNA follows: TGTGCCAGCAGCAATCGAACGGACACCGGGGAGCTGTTTTTT.

This sequence joins TRBV25-1 and TRBJ1-4; 7 positions agree with TRBD1. This CDR3 region has 13 residues. Germline V CDR1 and CDR2: MGHDK, SYGVNS. With V trimmed by 8 bases and J by 7 bases, 7 bases remained unmatched. This CDR3 is CASDGTAGEKLFF. Here the CDR3 DNA reads TGTGCCAGCGATGGGACAGCCGGTGAAAAACTGTTTTTT.

With regard to this clone: At one end the junction does not follow the germline gene, possibly because of a read error. The chain employs TRBV29-1 and TRBJ1-1; a weak D match, TRBD1 (5 bases). Germline V gene sequence: CDR1 SQVTM, CDR2 ANQGSEA. The CDR3 covers 12 residues. The CDR3 coding sequence is TGCAGCGTCGAAGGACAGAACACTGAAGCTTTCTTT. Translation: CSVEGQNTEAFF. The full variable domain, completed using reference TRBV29-1 and TRBJ1-1, is SAVISQKPSRDICQRGTSLTIQCQVDSQVTMMFWYRQQPGQSLTLIATANQGSEATYESGFVIDKFPISRPNLTFSTLTVSNMSPEDSSIYLCSVEGQNTEAFFGQGTRLTVV.